The clone carrying this TCR beta chain was seen a few times. Its target is unknown. Both previously described methods and listed TCR primers were employed to make bulk TCR libraries. In TCRdb, the PCR reads were re-called with MiXCR into one record per CDR3 protein. This sample has some 320,000 distinct CDR3 sequences, with 20% to 25% found just once. The data were taken from a study of molecular identifiers for immune sequencing clone quantification. V lost 2 bases and J lost 3, with 6 bases in between. The CDR3 consists of 13 residues. Germline V gene data show CDR1 as MNHEY and CDR2 as SVGEGT. Study results and limitations: Identical TCR molecules can share a barcode, and this sharing could underestimate highly expanded clone sizes. The study reportedly detected spiked Jurkat TCR RNA from one cell among about 970,000 naive cells.

The sequence came from a human donor in good health. Some libraries in this study had Jurkat cell RNA spiked in. The J gene is TRBJ2-3, the V gene TRBV6-2 or TRBV6-3; D uncertain. The material sequenced was naive CD8+ T cells from blood, with Jurkat cell RNA spiked in. The subset here: FACS-sorted CD8+CD4-CCR7+CD45RA+ naive T cells. The CDR3 protein is CASSYLVTDTQYF. The CDR3 bases are TGTGCCAGCAGTTACCTAGTGACAGATACGCAGTATTTT.